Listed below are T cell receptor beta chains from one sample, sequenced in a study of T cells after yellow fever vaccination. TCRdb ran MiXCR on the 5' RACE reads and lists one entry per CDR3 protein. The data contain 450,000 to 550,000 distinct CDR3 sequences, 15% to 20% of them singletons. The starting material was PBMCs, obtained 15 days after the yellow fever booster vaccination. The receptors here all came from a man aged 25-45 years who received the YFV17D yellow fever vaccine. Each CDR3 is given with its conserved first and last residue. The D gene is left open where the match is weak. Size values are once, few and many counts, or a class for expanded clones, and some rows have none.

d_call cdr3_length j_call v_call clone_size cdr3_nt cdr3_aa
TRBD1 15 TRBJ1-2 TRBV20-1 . TGCAGTGCTAGAGACAGGGGGCTCTCTAACTATGGCTACACCTTC CSARDRGLSNYGYTF
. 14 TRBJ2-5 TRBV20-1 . TGCAGTGTTAGAGACGACAGGTCGCAAGAGACCCAGTACTTC CSVRDDRSQETQYF
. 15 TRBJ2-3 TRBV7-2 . TGTGCCAGCAGCCCCCCCACGCCAAAGGCAGATACGCAGTATTTT CASSPPTPKADTQYF
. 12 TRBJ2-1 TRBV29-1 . TGCAGCGTCGTCACTAGGTCTTGGGAGCAGTTCTTC CSVVTRSWEQFF
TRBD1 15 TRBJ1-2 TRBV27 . TGTGCCAGCAGCTCAAATCACAGGGGGGAGTTTGGCTACACCTTC CASSSNHRGEFGYTF
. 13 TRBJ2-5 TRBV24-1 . TGTGCCACCAGTAGACCTGGGACGGAGACCCAGTACTTC CATSRPGTETQYF
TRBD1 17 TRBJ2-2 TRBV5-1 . TGCGCCAGCAGCGACCTTCGACAGGGGAGTAATACCGGGGAGCTGTTTTTT CASSDLRQGSNTGELFF
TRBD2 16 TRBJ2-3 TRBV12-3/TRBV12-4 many TGTGCCAGCGTTAGCTGGGGGGGAGAAGGAACAGATACGCAGTATTTT CASVSWGGEGTDTQYF
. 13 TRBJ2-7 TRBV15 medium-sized TGTGCCACCAGCAGTGAGCGAACCTACGAGCAGTACTTC CATSSERTYEQYF
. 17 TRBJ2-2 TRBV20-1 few TGCAGTGCTAGAATGAAGGTGGCGGGGAAGAACACCGGGGAGCTGTTTTTT CSARMKVAGKNTGELFF
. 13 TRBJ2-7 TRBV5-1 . TGCGCCAGCAGCATAGGACAGACCTACGAGCAGTACTTC CASSIGQTYEQYF
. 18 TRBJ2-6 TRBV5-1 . TGCGCCAGCAGCTTGGTGGGACCTGGGATTACTGGGGCCAACGTCCTGACTTTC CASSLVGPGITGANVLTF
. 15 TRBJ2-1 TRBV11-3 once TGTGCCAGCAGCTTAAAGCCCAGCCTGAACAATGAGCAGTTCTTC CASSLKPSLNNEQFF
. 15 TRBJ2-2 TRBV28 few TGTGCCAGCCTACGAGTGGGGAGCGAAGCCGGGGAGCTGTTTTTT CASLRVGSEAGELFF
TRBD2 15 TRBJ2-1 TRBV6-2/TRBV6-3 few TGTGCCAGCAGTCAGCAAGGGACCCTAGCGGGAAAGCAGTTCTTC CASSQQGTLAGKQFF
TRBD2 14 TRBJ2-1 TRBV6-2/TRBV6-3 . TGTGCCAGCAACTTAGCGGGAGGGTACAATGAGCAGTTCTTC CASNLAGGYNEQFF
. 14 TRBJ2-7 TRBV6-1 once TGTGCCAGCAGCTCCACTTTCGGCAGCAGCGAGCAGTACTTC CASSSTFGSSEQYF
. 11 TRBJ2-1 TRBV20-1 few TGCAGTGCTTGGGGGGGCTTTGAGCAGTTCTTC CSAWGGFEQFF
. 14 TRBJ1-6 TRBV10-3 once TGTGCCATCAGTGAGTCTCCAACTAATTCACCCCTCCACTTT CAISESPTNSPLHF
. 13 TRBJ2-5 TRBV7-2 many TGTGCCAGCAGCTTAGGGACGGAAGAGACCCAGTACTTC CASSLGTEETQYF
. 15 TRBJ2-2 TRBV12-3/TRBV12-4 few TGTGCCAGCAGTTTAGGGACCCCGAACACCGGGGAGCTGTTTTTT CASSLGTPNTGELFF
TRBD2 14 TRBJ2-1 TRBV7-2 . TGTGCCAGCAGCAGGGAGGGCCCCTACAATGAGCAGTTCTTC CASSREGPYNEQFF
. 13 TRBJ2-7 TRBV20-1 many TGCAGTTATATTGACTTTAGGAACTACGAGCAGTACTTC CSYIDFRNYEQYF
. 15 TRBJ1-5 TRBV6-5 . TGTGCCAGCAGTTATTCGGACGGCCGCAATCAGCCCCAGCATTTT CASSYSDGRNQPQHF
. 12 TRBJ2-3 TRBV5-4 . TGTGCCACCCAAGTGGGCGCAGATACGCAGTATTTT CATQVGADTQYF
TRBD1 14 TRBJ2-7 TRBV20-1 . TGCAGTGCTAGCGACAGGGTGATCGGGTACGAGCAGTACTTC CSASDRVIGYEQYF
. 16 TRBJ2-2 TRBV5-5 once TGTGCCAGCAACCTTCAGCCAGACAGTTACACCGGGGAGCTGTTTTTT CASNLQPDSYTGELFF
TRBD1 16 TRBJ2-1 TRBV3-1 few TGTGCCAGCAGCCACACGGACAGGGGGGTTTACAATGAGCAGTTCTTC CASSHTDRGVYNEQFF
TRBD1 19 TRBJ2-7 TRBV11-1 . TGTGCCAGCAGCCCCCCCCGGGACAGGGGGTTCTCCTTCTCCTACGAGCAGTACTTC CASSPPRDRGFSFSYEQYF
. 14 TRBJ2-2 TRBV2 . TGTGCCAGCAGACTCACGACGAGGACCGGGGAGCTGTTTTTT CASRLTTRTGELFF
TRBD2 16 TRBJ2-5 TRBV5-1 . TGCGCCAGCAGCACCGGGACTAGCGGGGTCCAAGAGACCCAGTACTTC CASSTGTSGVQETQYF
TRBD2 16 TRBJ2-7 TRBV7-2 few TGTGCCAGCAGCTTCTCGATAGCGGGGTTCTCCTACGAGCAGTACTTC CASSFSIAGFSYEQYF
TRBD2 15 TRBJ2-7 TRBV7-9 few TGTGCCAGCAGTCGAGCGGGAGAGAGCTCCTACGAGCAGTACTTC CASSRAGESSYEQYF
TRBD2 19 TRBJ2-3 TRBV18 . TGTGCCAGCTCACCCCTCCAGGGTGGGCTAGCGGGAGATCCAGATACGCAGTATTTT CASSPLQGGLAGDPDTQYF
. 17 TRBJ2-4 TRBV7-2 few TGTGCCAGCAGCTTAGGGTGGCTCAGCCAAGGCAAAAACATTCAGTACTTC CASSLGWLSQGKNIQYF
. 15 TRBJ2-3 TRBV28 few TGTGCCAGCAGTTTACTAGGTGGACGCACAGATACGCAGTATTTT CASSLLGGRTDTQYF
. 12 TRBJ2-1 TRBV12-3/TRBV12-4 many TGTGCCAGCAGTTTAGTTTGGAATGAGCAGTTCTTC CASSLVWNEQFF
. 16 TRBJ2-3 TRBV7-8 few TGTGCCAGCAGCACGCAGCGGAGTAGTCACACAGATACGCAGTATTTT CASSTQRSSHTDTQYF
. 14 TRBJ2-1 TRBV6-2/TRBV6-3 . TGTGCCAGCAGGAGGTCACCCCCCTACAATGAGCAGTTCTTC CASRRSPPYNEQFF
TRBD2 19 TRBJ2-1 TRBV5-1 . TGCGCCAGCAGCTTTAGGGGTGGGGGGTGGCTAGCGGGAGACGCTGAGCAGTTCTTC CASSFRGGGWLAGDAEQFF
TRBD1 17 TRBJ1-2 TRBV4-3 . TGCGCCAGCAGCCAAGAGGGAGGGACAGGGACTAACTATGGCTACACCTTC CASSQEGGTGTNYGYTF
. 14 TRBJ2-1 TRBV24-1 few TGTGCCACCAGTGATCCAGGAGCCTACAATGAGCAGTTCTTC CATSDPGAYNEQFF
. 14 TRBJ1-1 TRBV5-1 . TGCGCCAGCAGCCGCGCCGATAGGCCCGATGAAGCTTTCTTT CASSRADRPDEAFF
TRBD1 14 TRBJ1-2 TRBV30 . TGTGCCTGGAGTGCCGCGACAGGGGGTGATGGCTACACCTTC CAWSAATGGDGYTF
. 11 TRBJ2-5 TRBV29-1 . TGCAGCGTTCAACCCGGGCCCGCGATGGACTTC CSVQPGPAMDF
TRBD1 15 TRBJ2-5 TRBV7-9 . TGTGCCAGCGAAGCCCACAGGGGGCGACAAGAGACCCAGTACTTC CASEAHRGRQETQYF
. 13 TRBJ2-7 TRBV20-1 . TGCAGTGCTAGTTTCATCCTCTCCTACGAGCAGTACTTC CSASFILSYEQYF
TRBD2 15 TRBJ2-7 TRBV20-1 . TGCAGTGCTAGTTCTCAACTAGCGGAAAGACACGAGCAGTACTTC CSASSQLAERHEQYF
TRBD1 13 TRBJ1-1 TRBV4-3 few TGCGCCAGCAGACTGGACAGGGACACTGAAGCTTTCTTT CASRLDRDTEAFF
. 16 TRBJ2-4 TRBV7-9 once TGTGCCAGCAGCTTAGGTGGCACATTAGCCAAAAACATTCAGTACTTC CASSLGGTLAKNIQYF
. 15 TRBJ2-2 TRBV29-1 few TGCAGCGGCTTCTACGGGACACCGAACACCGGGGAGCTGTTTTTT CSGFYGTPNTGELFF
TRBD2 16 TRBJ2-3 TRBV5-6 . TGTGCCAGCAGCTTAATCGGACTAGCGGGAGGAGATACGCAGTATTTT CASSLIGLAGGDTQYF
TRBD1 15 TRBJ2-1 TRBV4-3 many TGCGCCAGCAGGCAGGGGGTTAGCTCCTACAATGAGCAGTTCTTC CASRQGVSSYNEQFF
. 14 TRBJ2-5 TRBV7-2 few TGTGCCAGCAGCTTCCAACAGGGCGGAGAGACCCAGTACTTC CASSFQQGGETQYF
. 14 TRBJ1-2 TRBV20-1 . TGCAGTGCCCCTGAGAGAAGAGCTAACTATGGCTACACCTTC CSAPERRANYGYTF